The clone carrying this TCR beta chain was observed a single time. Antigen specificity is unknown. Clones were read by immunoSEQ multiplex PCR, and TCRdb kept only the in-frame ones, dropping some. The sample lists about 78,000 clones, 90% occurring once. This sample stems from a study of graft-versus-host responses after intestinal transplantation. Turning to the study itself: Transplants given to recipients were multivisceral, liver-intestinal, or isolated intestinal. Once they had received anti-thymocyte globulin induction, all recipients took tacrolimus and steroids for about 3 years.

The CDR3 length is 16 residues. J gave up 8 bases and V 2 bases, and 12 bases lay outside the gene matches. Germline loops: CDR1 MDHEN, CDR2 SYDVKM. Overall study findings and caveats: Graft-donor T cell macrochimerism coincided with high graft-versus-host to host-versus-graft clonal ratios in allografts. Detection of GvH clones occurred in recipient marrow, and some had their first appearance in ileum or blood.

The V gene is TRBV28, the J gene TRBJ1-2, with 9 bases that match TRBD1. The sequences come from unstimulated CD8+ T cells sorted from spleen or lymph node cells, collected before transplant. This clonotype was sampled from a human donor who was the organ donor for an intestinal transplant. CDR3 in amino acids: CASSLGTGYPNDGYTF. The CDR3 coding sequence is TGTGCCAGCAGTTTAGGGACAGGGTACCCAAACGACGGCTACACCTTC.